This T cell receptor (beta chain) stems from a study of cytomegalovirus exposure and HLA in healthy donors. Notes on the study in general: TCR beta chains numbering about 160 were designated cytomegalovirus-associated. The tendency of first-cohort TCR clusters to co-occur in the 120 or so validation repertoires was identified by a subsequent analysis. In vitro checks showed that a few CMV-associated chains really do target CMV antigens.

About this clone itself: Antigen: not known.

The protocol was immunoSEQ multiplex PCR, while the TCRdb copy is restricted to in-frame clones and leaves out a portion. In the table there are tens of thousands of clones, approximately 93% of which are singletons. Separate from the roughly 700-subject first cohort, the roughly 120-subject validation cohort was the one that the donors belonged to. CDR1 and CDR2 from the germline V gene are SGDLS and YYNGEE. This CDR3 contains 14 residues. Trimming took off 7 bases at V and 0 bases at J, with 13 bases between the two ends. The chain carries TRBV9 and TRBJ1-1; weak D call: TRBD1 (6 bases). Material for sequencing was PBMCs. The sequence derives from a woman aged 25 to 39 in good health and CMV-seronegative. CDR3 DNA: TGTGCCAGCGGGCCCACAGGGATGAACACTGAAGCTTTCTTT. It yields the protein CASGPTGMNTEAFF.